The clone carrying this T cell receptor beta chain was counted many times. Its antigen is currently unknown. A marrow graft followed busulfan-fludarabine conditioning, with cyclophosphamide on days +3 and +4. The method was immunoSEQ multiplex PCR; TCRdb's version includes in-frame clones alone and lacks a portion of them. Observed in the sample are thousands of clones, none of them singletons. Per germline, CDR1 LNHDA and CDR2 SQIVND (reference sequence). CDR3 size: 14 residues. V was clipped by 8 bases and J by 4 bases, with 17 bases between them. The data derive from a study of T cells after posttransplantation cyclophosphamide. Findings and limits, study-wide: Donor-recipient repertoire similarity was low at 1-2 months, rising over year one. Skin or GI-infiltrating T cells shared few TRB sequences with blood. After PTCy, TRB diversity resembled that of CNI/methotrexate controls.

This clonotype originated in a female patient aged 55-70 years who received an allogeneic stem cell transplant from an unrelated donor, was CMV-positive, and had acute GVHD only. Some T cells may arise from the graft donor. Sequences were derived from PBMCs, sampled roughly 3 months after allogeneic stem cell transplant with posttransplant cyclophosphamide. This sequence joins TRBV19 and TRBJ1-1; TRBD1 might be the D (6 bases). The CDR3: CASRTGQWSTEAFF. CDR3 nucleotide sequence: TGTGCCAGTCGCACCGGACAGTGGAGCACTGAAGCTTTCTTT.